This TCR beta chain emerged from a study of blood T cell repertoires in COVID-19. In the study overall: Some COVID-19 samples were acute and others convalescent; all came from the United States, Italy and Spain. In each case, the material was cDNA or gDNA derived from T cells, B-cell-depleted T cells, or PBMCs.

Measured with immunoSEQ multiplex PCR; TCRdb has only the in-frame clones, and not every one. The sample yields fewer than 60,000 clones, approximately 82% seen once. The V and J ends lost 1 base and 1 base, in that order; junction bases with no gene match: 1. Germline V gene data show CDR1 as GTSNPN and CDR2 as SVGIG (reference sequence). The CDR3 totals 13 residues. This TCR derives from a human donor in a cohort sampled during active COVID-19. Sequencing used peripheral blood. The V gene is TRBV30, the J gene TRBJ2-7, with TRBD1 identical over 7 bases. CDR3 nucleotides: TGTGCCTGGAGTGGGGACAGATCCTACGAGCAGTACTTC. It specifies CAWSGDRSYEQYF.